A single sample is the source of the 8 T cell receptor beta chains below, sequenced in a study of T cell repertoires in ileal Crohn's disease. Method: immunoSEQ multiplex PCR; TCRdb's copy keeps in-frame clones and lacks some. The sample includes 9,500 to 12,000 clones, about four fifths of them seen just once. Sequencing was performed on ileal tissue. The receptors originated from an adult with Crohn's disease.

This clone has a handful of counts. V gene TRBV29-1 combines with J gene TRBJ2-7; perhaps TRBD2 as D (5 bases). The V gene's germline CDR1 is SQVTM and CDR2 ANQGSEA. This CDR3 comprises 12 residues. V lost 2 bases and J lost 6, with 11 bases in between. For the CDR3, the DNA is TGCAGCGTTGAAACAGCTGCGGGCGAGCAGTACTTC. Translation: CSVETAAGEQYF.

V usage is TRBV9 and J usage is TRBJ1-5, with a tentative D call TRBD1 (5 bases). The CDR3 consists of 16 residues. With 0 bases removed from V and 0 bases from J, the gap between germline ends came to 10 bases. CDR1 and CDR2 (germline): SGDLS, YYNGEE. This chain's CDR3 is CASSVGTGNSNQPQHF. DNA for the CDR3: TGTGCCAGCAGCGTAGGAACAGGTAATAGCAATCAGCCCCAGCATTTT.

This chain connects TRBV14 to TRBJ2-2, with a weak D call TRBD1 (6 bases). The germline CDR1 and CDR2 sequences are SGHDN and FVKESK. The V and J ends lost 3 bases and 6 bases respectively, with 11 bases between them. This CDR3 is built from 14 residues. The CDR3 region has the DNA TGTGCCAGCAGCCAGGGCAGGGGAGCCGGGGAGCTGTTTTTT. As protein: CASSQGRGAGELFF.

The CDR3 here is CASSRAGMNTEAFF. The CDR3 nucleotides are TGTGCCAGCTCTAGAGCGGGGATGAACACTGAAGCTTTCTTT. The chain combines TRBV6-1 with TRBJ1-1, with D uncertain. Trimming took 8 bases from V and 0 from J, leaving 13 bases between them. Germline loops: CDR1 MNHNS, CDR2 SASEGT. The CDR3 runs 14 residues.

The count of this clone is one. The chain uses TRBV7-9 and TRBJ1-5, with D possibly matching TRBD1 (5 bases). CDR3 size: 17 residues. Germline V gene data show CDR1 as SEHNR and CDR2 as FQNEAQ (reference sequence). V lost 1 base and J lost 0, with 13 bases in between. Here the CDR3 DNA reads TGTGCCAGCAGCTTAGGAGAAGGGGTGGATAGCAATCAGCCCCAGCATTTT. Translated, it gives CASSLGEGVDSNQPQHF.

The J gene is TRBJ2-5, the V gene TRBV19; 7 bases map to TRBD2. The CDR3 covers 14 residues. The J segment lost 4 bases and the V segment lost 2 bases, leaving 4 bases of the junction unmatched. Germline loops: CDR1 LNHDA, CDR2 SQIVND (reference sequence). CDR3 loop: CASSITGGGETQYF. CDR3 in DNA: TGTGCCAGTAGTATAACGGGGGGAGGAGAGACCCAGTACTTC.

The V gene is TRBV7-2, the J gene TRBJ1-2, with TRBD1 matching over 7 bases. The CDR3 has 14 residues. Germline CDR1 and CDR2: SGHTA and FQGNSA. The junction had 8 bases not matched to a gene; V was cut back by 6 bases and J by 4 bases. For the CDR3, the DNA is TGTGCCAGCAGTTGGGACAGTACCACCTATGGCTACACCTTC. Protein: CASSWDSTTYGYTF. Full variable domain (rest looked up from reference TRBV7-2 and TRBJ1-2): GAGVSQSPSNKVTEKGKDVELRCDPISGHTALYWYRQSLGQGLEFLIYFQGNSAPDKSGLPSDRFSAERTGGSVSTLTIQRTQQEDSAVYLCASSWDSTTYGYTFGSGTRLTVV.

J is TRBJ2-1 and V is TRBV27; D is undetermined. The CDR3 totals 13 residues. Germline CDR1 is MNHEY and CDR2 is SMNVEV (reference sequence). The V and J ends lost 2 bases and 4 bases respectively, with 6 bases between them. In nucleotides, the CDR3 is TGTGCCAGCAGTTTAAACAGTTACAATGAGCAGTTCTTC. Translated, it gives CASSLNSYNEQFF.